The sequence of this T cell receptor (beta chain) was determined in a study of long-term antiretroviral therapy in people with HIV. Findings and caveats of the study: Diversity rose after ART but stayed below transplant donor controls. Pre-ART clonal expansions dominated every time point's repertoire.

This CDR3 comprises 12 residues. V was trimmed by 5 bases and J by 7 bases, leaving 11 bases between them. From germline, CDR1 is MNHEY and CDR2 SMNVEV (reference sequence). Points on this clone: No antigen is known for it.

Investigators performed immunoSEQ version v3.0 at survey level. Clones were read by immunoSEQ multiplex PCR, and TCRdb kept only the in-frame ones, dropping some. The repertoire holds tens of thousands of clones, with approximately 79% as singletons. This TCR came from a man in his late teens or twenties with HIV. V gene TRBV27 combines with J gene TRBJ1-1, with D hard to call. This specimen consisted of unsorted PBMCs, obtained 1.5 years after starting antiretroviral therapy. CDR3 nucleotide sequence: TGTGCCAGCAGTCAGCCACCCCGTGAAGCTTTCTTT. Protein sequence: CASSQPPREAFF.